These T cell receptor beta chains were read from a single sample in a study of T-cell reconstitution after alpha-beta-depleted transplantation in children. TCRdb re-called the PCR reads through MiXCR, storing one row per CDR3 protein. The table records just over 950,000 distinct CDR3 sequences, about 30% of them present only once. This sample comprised PBMCs, mostly from graft donor cells, obtained 360 days after TCRalphabeta/CD19-depleted stem cell transplant. The receptors were sampled from a boy younger than two who had a stem cell transplant for SCID, so the T cells may come from the graft donor. CDR3s include the opening cysteine and the closing phenylalanine or tryptophan. D genes are given only for firm matches. The size of a clone is reported for some rows only, either as once, few or many, or as a class for expanded clones.

V: TRBV20-1
J: TRBJ2-5
D: TRBD1
size: NA
DNA: TGCAGTGCTAGAGACGGGACAGTTGGCGGGGAGACCCAGTACTTC
CDR3: CSARDGTVGGETQYF

V: TRBV9
J: TRBJ2-7
D: TRBD2
size: few
DNA: TGTGCCAGCAGCCCCACGGGAGGGGGATCCTACGAGCAGTACTTC
CDR3: CASSPTGGGSYEQYF

V: TRBV5-5
J: TRBJ2-3
D: NA
size: NA
DNA: TGTGCCAGCAGCTTGGCCCCCCAACTCACAGATACGCAGTATTTT
CDR3: CASSLAPQLTDTQYF

V: TRBV28
J: TRBJ2-7
D: TRBD1
size: many
DNA: TGTGCCAGCAGCCCCGGGACAGCCATCTACGAGCAGTACTTC
CDR3: CASSPGTAIYEQYF

V: TRBV5-1
J: TRBJ2-7
D: NA
size: NA
DNA: TGCGCCAGCAGTCTCGATGGGGGCCCCAGCGAGCAGTACTTC
CDR3: CASSLDGGPSEQYF

V: TRBV20-1
J: TRBJ1-5
D: NA
size: NA
DNA: TGCAGTGCTAGAGGGCTGGCAGATTGGAATCAGCCCCAGCATTTT
CDR3: CSARGLADWNQPQHF

V: TRBV6-2/TRBV6-3
J: TRBJ2-1
D: NA
size: few
DNA: TGTGCCAGCAGTTACTCGAATAAGGCCATGTGGTATGAGCAGTTCTTC
CDR3: CASSYSNKAMWYEQFF

V: TRBV24-1
J: TRBJ2-7
D: NA
size: NA
DNA: TGTGCCACCGGAGACAGTCCTGCTCCCATTTGCCCTTACGAGCAGTACTTC
CDR3: CATGDSPAPICPYEQYF

V: TRBV7-8
J: TRBJ1-5
D: TRBD1
size: few
DNA: TGTGCCAGCAGCTCCCGCGGGACAGCTCAGCCCCAGCATTTT
CDR3: CASSSRGTAQPQHF

V: TRBV7-9
J: TRBJ2-1
D: TRBD2
size: many
DNA: TGTGCCAGCAGTCCCAGCGGGACGTACAATGAGCAGTTCTTC
CDR3: CASSPSGTYNEQFF

V: TRBV9
J: TRBJ2-3
D: TRBD2
size: few
DNA: TGTGCCAGCAGCCCTTCCGGACTAGATGCAGATACGCAGTATTTT
CDR3: CASSPSGLDADTQYF

V: TRBV7-6
J: TRBJ2-1
D: TRBD2
size: NA
DNA: TGTGCCAGCAGCTTAGGGCAGCGGGGGGTTTCCTACAATGAGCAGTTCTTC
CDR3: CASSLGQRGVSYNEQFF

V: TRBV5-1
J: TRBJ2-1
D: TRBD1
size: NA
DNA: TGCGCCAGCAGCTTGGCGACAGGGGATGAGCAGTTCTTC
CDR3: CASSLATGDEQFF

V: TRBV20-1
J: TRBJ2-3
D: NA
size: once
DNA: TGCAGTGCTAGAGATCCCCGGGGGGCTGCAGATACGCAGTATTTT
CDR3: CSARDPRGAADTQYF

V: TRBV18
J: TRBJ2-6
D: NA
size: NA
DNA: TGTGCCAGCTCCCTCGAAAGACAGGAAAGCTCTGGGGCCAACGTCCTGACTTTC
CDR3: CASSLERQESSGANVLTF

V: TRBV12-3/TRBV12-4
J: TRBJ2-3
D: NA
size: NA
DNA: TGTGCCAGCAGGGTTATTGCGGCAGATACGCAGTATTTT
CDR3: CASRVIAADTQYF

V: TRBV2
J: TRBJ2-1
D: NA
size: NA
DNA: TGTGCCAGCACCCCCCGTGGAGGACGGAATGAGCAGTTCTTC
CDR3: CASTPRGGRNEQFF

V: TRBV5-5
J: TRBJ1-6
D: NA
size: NA
DNA: TGTGCCAGCAGCTTCATGGGGGTGGGGATAATGGATTCACCCCTCCACTTT
CDR3: CASSFMGVGIMDSPLHF

V: TRBV6-5
J: TRBJ1-5
D: NA
size: NA
DNA: TGTGCCAGCAGTTTCCGTCCAGGGGTTAGCAATCAGCCCCAGCATTTT
CDR3: CASSFRPGVSNQPQHF

V: TRBV5-1
J: TRBJ1-4
D: NA
size: NA
DNA: TGCGCCAGCAGCTTGTTGCCCCCCGCAGCTAATGAAAAACTGTTTTTT
CDR3: CASSLLPPAANEKLFF

V: TRBV2
J: TRBJ2-1
D: NA
size: few
DNA: TGTGCCAGCGCGGCGAGCTCCTACAATGAGCAGTTCTTC
CDR3: CASAASSYNEQFF

V: TRBV11-3
J: TRBJ2-3
D: NA
size: few
DNA: TGTGCCAGCAGCCACGACCCGGGGAGCACGCAGTATTTT
CDR3: CASSHDPGSTQYF

V: TRBV5-1
J: TRBJ2-1
D: TRBD1
size: few
DNA: TGCGCCAGCAGGAAACAGGGGGGCGTATACAATGAGCAGTTCTTC
CDR3: CASRKQGGVYNEQFF

V: TRBV6-1
J: TRBJ1-1
D: TRBD1
size: few
DNA: TGTGCCAGCATCCCTGGGACAGGGAGTAACGCTGAAGCTTTCTTT
CDR3: CASIPGTGSNAEAFF

V: TRBV3-1
J: TRBJ2-7
D: TRBD2
size: NA
DNA: TGTGCCAGCAGCCGAGCTAGCTGGAGACTAGCGGCAGCATTCTCCTACGAGCAGTACTTC
CDR3: CASSRASWRLAAAFSYEQYF

V: TRBV5-6
J: TRBJ1-1
D: NA
size: few
DNA: TGTGCCAGCAGCTGGGGGGGGCCCCTTCGCTACGGGCGGACTGAAGCTTTCTTT
CDR3: CASSWGGPLRYGRTEAFF

V: TRBV6-2/TRBV6-3
J: TRBJ2-7
D: NA
size: NA
DNA: TGTGCCAGCAGTTACTCGGAACAGGTGGGGGAGCAGTACTTC
CDR3: CASSYSEQVGEQYF

V: TRBV20-1
J: TRBJ2-7
D: TRBD1
size: NA
DNA: TGCAGTGCTAGAGATCCCGGGACAGGGATGAACGAGCAGTACTTC
CDR3: CSARDPGTGMNEQYF

V: TRBV12-3/TRBV12-4
J: TRBJ2-5
D: NA
size: NA
DNA: TGTGCCAGCAGTGCGGGAACCCTCGGATACCAAGAGACCCAGTACTTC
CDR3: CASSAGTLGYQETQYF

V: TRBV27
J: TRBJ2-2
D: NA
size: NA
DNA: TGTGCCAGCAGTCGCGACCCGGGGCGCGCCGGGGAGCTGTTTTTT
CDR3: CASSRDPGRAGELFF

V: TRBV25-1
J: TRBJ1-2
D: TRBD1
size: few
DNA: TGTGCCAGCAGGTCCACGACAGGGGTAGGAGGCTACACCTTC
CDR3: CASRSTTGVGGYTF

V: TRBV12-3/TRBV12-4
J: TRBJ2-6
D: TRBD2
size: NA
DNA: TGTGCCAGCAGGCGGGGGTCAACCGGGGCCAACGTCCTGACTTTC
CDR3: CASRRGSTGANVLTF

V: TRBV3-1
J: TRBJ2-5
D: TRBD2
size: NA
DNA: TGTGCCAGCAGCCCCCATAGCGGGGGCCGGGAAGAGACCCAGTACTTC
CDR3: CASSPHSGGREETQYF

V: TRBV29-1
J: TRBJ2-2
D: NA
size: NA
DNA: TGCAGCGCCGCTACTACCCGACTAAACACCGGGGAGCTGTTTTTT
CDR3: CSAATTRLNTGELFF

V: TRBV18
J: TRBJ2-3
D: TRBD2
size: NA
DNA: TGTGCCAGCTCACCATCTAGCGGGGGCCCAGATACGCAGTATTTT
CDR3: CASSPSSGGPDTQYF

V: TRBV6-5
J: TRBJ1-1
D: TRBD1
size: few
DNA: TGTGCCAGCAGTTACGGCGGGACAGGGGTGCTTATGAACACTGAAGCTTTCTTT
CDR3: CASSYGGTGVLMNTEAFF

V: TRBV7-8
J: TRBJ1-1
D: NA
size: few
DNA: TGTGCCAGCAGCTTAGGCGAGATTAGGGGGAGACGGACGGAAGACACTGAAGCTTTCTTT
CDR3: CASSLGEIRGRRTEDTEAFF

V: TRBV4-1
J: TRBJ1-5
D: NA
size: NA
DNA: TGCGCCAGCAGCCAAGCTGGGGGATCAGGGCAGCCCCAGCATTTT
CDR3: CASSQAGGSGQPQHF

V: TRBV4-2
J: TRBJ1-2
D: NA
size: NA
DNA: TGTGCCAGCAGCCGCGAGGGCTATGGCTACACCTTC
CDR3: CASSREGYGYTF

V: TRBV12-3/TRBV12-4
J: TRBJ2-2
D: TRBD2
size: NA
DNA: TGTGCCAGCAGGGCGACTAGCGAGGTCACCGGGGAGCTGTTTTTT
CDR3: CASRATSEVTGELFF

V: TRBV14
J: TRBJ2-1
D: NA
size: NA
DNA: TGTGCCAGCAGCCAAGTCGGACATACAGGGTACAATGAGCAGTTCTTC
CDR3: CASSQVGHTGYNEQFF

V: TRBV19
J: TRBJ2-1
D: TRBD2
size: NA
DNA: TGTGCCAGTCTCTCGCTAGCGGGGGGCTCCTACAATGAGCAGTTCTTC
CDR3: CASLSLAGGSYNEQFF

V: TRBV3-1
J: TRBJ2-1
D: NA
size: NA
DNA: TGTGCCAGCAGCGATCCTGGGACCAGGGCATACAATGAGCAGTTCTTC
CDR3: CASSDPGTRAYNEQFF

V: TRBV7-8
J: TRBJ1-4
D: TRBD1
size: few
DNA: TGTGCCAGCAGCTCCGCGACAGGGGAGGGTGAAAAACTGTTTTTT
CDR3: CASSSATGEGEKLFF

V: TRBV4-1
J: TRBJ2-1
D: NA
size: NA
DNA: TGCGCCAGCAGCCAAGTCCTAAATCCATGGAGCTCCTACAATGAGCAGTTCTTC
CDR3: CASSQVLNPWSSYNEQFF

V: TRBV15
J: TRBJ2-7
D: NA
size: NA
DNA: TGTGCCACCAGCGGTAGATTTGGACTTCCCGGGGGCTCCTACGAGCAGTACTTC
CDR3: CATSGRFGLPGGSYEQYF

V: TRBV20-1
J: TRBJ1-5
D: TRBD1
size: NA
DNA: TGCAGTGCTAGGGGACAGGGAGGGCGTCAGCCCCAGCATTTT
CDR3: CSARGQGGRQPQHF

V: TRBV5-1
J: TRBJ1-2
D: NA
size: NA
DNA: TGCGCCAGCAGCCCCCCTTCTGGAAATGGCTACACCTTC
CDR3: CASSPPSGNGYTF